A single sample is the source of the 23 T cell receptor beta chains below, sequenced in a study of T cell responses to AZD1222 COVID-19 vaccine. Method: immunoSEQ multiplex PCR; TCRdb's copy keeps in-frame clones and lacks some. Among about 140,000 clones listed, about 90% were seen once. Source: peripheral blood, taken 28 days after the second AZD1222 dose. The origin of the receptors is an adult who received the AZD1222 COVID-19 vaccine.

J is TRBJ2-1 and V is TRBV28; D possibly uses TRBD1 or TRBD2 (5 bases each). CDR1 is MDHEN, CDR2 SYDVKM, per germline. V lost 5 bases to trimming and J lost 11 bases, with 10 bases between them. The CDR3 has 11 amino acids. CDR3 protein: CASSVPGQQFF. The DNA of the CDR3 is TGTGCCAGCAGTGTGCCGGGACAGCAGTTCTTC.

The chain carries TRBV2 and TRBJ1-2, with TRBD1 identical over 7 bases. The V gene's germline CDR1 is SNHLY and CDR2 FYNNEI. Trimming cost V 0 bases and J 8 bases; bases outside gene matches: 6. This CDR3 spans 14 amino acids. CDR3 sequence reads: CASSEADRALGYTF. The CDR3 DNA reads as TGTGCCAGCAGTGAAGCTGACAGGGCGCTCGGCTACACCTTC.

The CDR3 nucleotides read TGTGCCAGCAGTCCGACCAGGACAGCTGAAGCTTTCTTT. Protein sequence: CASSPTRTAEAFF. The rearrangement uses TRBV12-3 or TRBV12-4 and TRBJ1-1; D is perhaps TRBD1 (6 bases). Trimming removed 5 bases at V and 6 bases at J, with 13 bases between. This CDR3 is 13 amino acids long.

V and J are TRBV9 and TRBJ2-5; 8 bases fit TRBD1. The CDR3 consists of 15 residues. Per germline, CDR1 SGDLS and CDR2 YYNGEE. V shed 1 base, J shed 5 bases, and the junction held 7 bases outside the gene matches. The CDR3 DNA reads as TGTGCCAGCAGCGTATTAACGGCAGGGGGCGAGACCCAGTACTTC. Its translation: CASSVLTAGGETQYF.

This rearrangement joins TRBV25-1 to TRBJ2-7; unclear D gene. The CDR3 has 11 residues. Germline CDR1 is MGHDK and CDR2 is SYGVNS. V shed 0 bases and J shed 3 bases, with 0 bases lying between them. The CDR3 nucleotides read TGTGCCAGCAGTGAATACTACGAGCAGTACTTC. Its protein product is CASSEYYEQYF.

The chain carries TRBV4-2 and TRBJ1-6; D perhaps matches TRBD1 (6 bases). The CDR3 contains 17 residues. V was pared by 5 bases and J by 7 bases, with 21 bases between. CDR1 and CDR2 (germline): LGHNA, YNFKEQ. The CDR3: CASSIGTSETGNSPLHF. The CDR3 bases are TGTGCCAGCAGCATCGGGACAAGCGAGACCGGCAATTCACCCCTCCACTTT.

This chain joins TRBV7-9 and TRBJ1-2, with a possible D match to TRBD1 (5 bases). The ends were cut back, 1 base at V and 4 bases at J, with 7 bases in the middle. The length of the CDR3 is 13 residues. The germline CDR1 and CDR2 sequences are SEHNR and FQNEAQ (reference sequence). CDR3 sequence: CASSLGGAYGYTF. As DNA, the CDR3 is TGTGCCAGCAGCTTAGGAGGGGCCTATGGCTACACCTTC. Using reference TRBV7-9 and TRBJ1-2 for the parts outside the CDR3, the full variable domain is DTGVSQNPRHKITKRGQNVTFRCDPISEHNRLYWYRQTLGQGPEFLTYFQNEAQLEKSRLLSDRFSAERPKGSFSTLEIQRTEQGDSAMYLCASSLGGAYGYTFGSGTRLTVV.

This sequence joins TRBV7-9 and TRBJ2-7, with 8 bases that match TRBD1. The CDR3 has 14 residues. Germline V gene sequence: CDR1 SEHNR, CDR2 FQNEAQ (reference sequence). With V trimmed by 5 bases and J by 6 bases, 9 bases remained unmatched. The CDR3 DNA reads as TGTGCCAGCAGCCCAGACAGGGGTGTTGGCGAGCAGTACTTC. Protein product: CASSPDRGVGEQYF.

The chain joins TRBV6-2 or TRBV6-3 to TRBJ2-1; D unclear. The CDR3 sequence is 10 residues long. Germline V gene sequence: CDR1 MNHEY, CDR2 SVGEGT. The germline V and J ends were trimmed by 5 bases and 6 bases, with 2 bases remaining between them. This CDR3 reads CASSSNEQFF. DNA for the CDR3: TGTGCCAGCAGTAGCAATGAGCAGTTCTTC.

The chain links TRBV9 to TRBJ2-1, with 10 bases fitting TRBD1. There are 18 residues in the CDR3. Germline V gene lookup returns CDR1 SGDLS and CDR2 YYNGEE. V lost 2 bases to trimming and J lost 5 bases; unmatched junction nucleotides: 13. DNA of the CDR3: TGTGCCAGCAGCGTGGGTAATATCCGGGACAGGGGAAACAATGAGCAGTTCTTC. Encoded protein: CASSVGNIRDRGNNEQFF.

The chain is built from TRBV29-1 and TRBJ2-5; D may correspond to TRBD1 or TRBD2 (5 bases each). Germline CDR1 is SQVTM and CDR2 is ANQGSEA. With 4 bases removed from V and 5 bases from J, the gap between germline ends came to 17 bases. The CDR3 contains 14 residues. The CDR3 DNA reads as TGCAGCGTTGGCCTAGCAGGGTTGCAGGAGACCCAGTACTTC. It yields the protein CSVGLAGLQETQYF. The full variable domain, in which reference TRBV29-1 and TRBJ2-5 provide the parts outside the CDR3, is SAVISQKPSRDICQRGTSLTIQCQVDSQVTMMFWYRQQPGQSLTLIATANQGSEATYESGFVIDKFPISRPNLTFSTLTVSNMSPEDSSIYLCSVGLAGLQETQYFGPGTRLLVL.

This chain uses TRBV15 with TRBJ1-5; 9 bases match TRBD1. Germline V CDR1 and CDR2: LNHNV, YYDKDF (reference sequence). V lost 4 bases to trimming and J lost 0 bases; unmatched junction nucleotides: 16. This CDR3 comprises 20 residues. The CDR3 DNA reads as TGTGCCACCAGCAAAGAAATCGCCGGGACAGGGATTTTTAGCAATCAGCCCCAGCATTTT. It is translated as CATSKEIAGTGIFSNQPQHF.

V and J are TRBV14 and TRBJ2-2; TRBD1 aligns across 7 bases. J gave up 3 bases and V 4 bases, and 2 bases lay outside the gene matches. Looked up from germline, CDR1 is SGHDN and CDR2 is FVKESK. The CDR3 is 14 residues long. The chain's CDR3 is CASSLQGYTGELFF. CDR3 coding DNA: TGTGCCAGCAGCCTACAGGGGTACACCGGGGAGCTGTTTTTT.

The chain uses TRBV5-8 and TRBJ1-5, with 7 bases that match TRBD1. V shed 0 bases and J 2 bases; nucleotides not matched to a gene: 2. Looked up from germline, CDR1 is SGHTS and CDR2 is YDEGEE. This CDR3 has 15 residues. CDR3 nucleotides: TGTGCCAGCAGCTTGGGACAGGGCGGCAATCAGCCCCAGCATTTT. Translated: CASSLGQGGNQPQHF.

The chain recombines TRBV4-1 with TRBJ1-4; no definite D call. CDR1 is MGHRA, CDR2 YSYEKL, per germline. There are 13 residues in the CDR3. The V end was cut by 4 bases, the J end by 11 bases, with 14 bases between. The CDR3 reads CASSLEGGGKLFF. The CDR3 nucleotides are TGCGCCAGCAGCCTGGAGGGAGGTGGGAAACTGTTTTTT.

The chain links TRBV18 to TRBJ1-4, with unresolved D. The CDR3 has 16 amino acids. Trimming removed 3 bases from V and 3 bases from J, with 14 bases in between. In germline, CDR1 is KGHSH, CDR2 LQKENI. The CDR3 nucleotides are TGTGCCAGCTCACCCCGGACGGGTGGGGCTAATGAAAAACTGTTTTTT. This codes for CASSPRTGGANEKLFF.

This clone was observed once. This chain's CDR3 is CASSIWTDYGYTF. CDR3 in DNA: TGTGCCAGTAGTATTTGGACAGACTATGGCTACACCTTC. The chain carries TRBV19 and TRBJ1-2, with D tentatively TRBD1 (6 bases). Trimming took 3 bases from V and 3 from J, leaving 8 bases between them. Per germline, CDR1 LNHDA and CDR2 SQIVND (reference sequence). This CDR3 has 13 amino acids.

The chain is built from TRBV7-2 and TRBJ1-1; maybe TRBD1 (6 bases). The V gene lost 4 bases and the J gene lost 3 bases, with 15 bases spanning the gap. CDR3 length: 15 amino acids. Germline loops: CDR1 SGHTA, CDR2 FQGNSA. For the CDR3, the DNA is TGTGCCAGCAGCTGGGGGGGAGGGGGAGACACTGAAGCTTTCTTT. Its translation: CASSWGGGGDTEAFF. Combining the CDR3 with reference TRBV7-2 and TRBJ1-1 gives the whole variable domain GAGVSQSPSNKVTEKGKDVELRCDPISGHTALYWYRQSLGQGLEFLIYFQGNSAPDKSGLPSDRFSAERTGGSVSTLTIQRTQQEDSAVYLCASSWGGGGDTEAFFGQGTRLTVV.

In this sample, this clone turned up once. The genes are TRBV7-9 and TRBJ1-4, with D possibly being TRBD1 (5 bases). This CDR3 region has 14 residues. Germline CDR1 is SEHNR and CDR2 is FQNEAQ (reference sequence). Trimming left V 5 bases short and J 6 bases short, with 13 bases between. In DNA form, the CDR3 reads TGTGCCAGCAGCCCTTTGGGGGTGGATGAAAAACTGTTTTTT. This codes for CASSPLGVDEKLFF.

This chain uses TRBV2 with TRBJ1-1, with no clear D. In germline, CDR1 is SNHLY, CDR2 FYNNEI. V was pared by 8 bases and J by 1 base, with 11 bases between. The CDR3 extends over 13 amino acids. The CDR3 region has the DNA TGTGCCAGCTGCAATCTCAGGAACACTGAAGCTTTCTTT. Translated, it gives CASCNLRNTEAFF.

V usage is TRBV4-1 and J usage is TRBJ1-1; D is uncertain. Trimming removed 0 bases from V and 4 bases from J, with 12 bases in between. Germline V lookup: CDR1 MGHRA, CDR2 YSYEKL. The CDR3 runs to 15 residues. The chain's CDR3 is CASSQDRWGGTEAFF. The CDR3 region has the DNA TGCGCCAGCAGCCAAGATCGTTGGGGAGGCACTGAAGCTTTCTTT.

This chain connects TRBV24-1 to TRBJ2-1; TRBD1 matches 7 bases. CDR3 size: 15 residues. The V gene's germline CDR1 is KGHDR and CDR2 SFDVKD. After removal of 7 bases from V and 8 bases from J, the junction contained 13 bases not matched to a gene. The CDR3 nucleotides read TGTGCCACCAGCACAACCAGACAGGGAACGGATGAGCAGTTCTTC. Protein sequence: CATSTTRQGTDEQFF.

The J gene is TRBJ2-7, the V gene TRBV21-1; the table's TRBD2 call for D was not verified on the DNA. TRBV21-1 is recorded as a pseudogene. The length of the CDR3 is 9 residues. The CDR3 protein is CHRLSRQYF. CDR3 sequence (DNA): TGCCACCGGTTATCGAGGCAGTACTTC.